This T cell receptor (beta chain) was observed in a study of blood T cell repertoires in COVID-19. Study summary: There were acute and convalescent COVID-19 samples, and they came from the United States, Italy and Spain. PBMCs, B-cell-depleted T cells, or T cells were the source of the cDNA or gDNA that made up the material.

This CDR3 is built from 16 residues. In germline, CDR1 is MNHEY, CDR2 SMNVEV (reference sequence). With 6 bases clipped from V and 6 bases from J, the junction kept 7 bases outside the gene matches. In the study's own analysis: How many nucleated cells were present was estimated from reference gene primer amplification. TCRdb's table, derived via immunoSEQ multiplex PCR, lists solely in-frame clones and lacks some. D and trimming were read from the DNA, whereas the V and J calls and clone size are those reported in that table. The table records 200,000 to 250,000 clones, around 88% of them present only once.

The TCR comes from an elderly man with acute or convalescent COVID-19. The sample taken for sequencing was peripheral blood. The V call is TRBV27, the J call TRBJ2-2; TRBD2 matches at 13 bases. The CDR3 DNA reads as TGTGCCAGCAGCCAACTAGCGGGGGGGAAATCCGGGGAGCTGTTTTTT. Residues: CASSQLAGGKSGELFF.